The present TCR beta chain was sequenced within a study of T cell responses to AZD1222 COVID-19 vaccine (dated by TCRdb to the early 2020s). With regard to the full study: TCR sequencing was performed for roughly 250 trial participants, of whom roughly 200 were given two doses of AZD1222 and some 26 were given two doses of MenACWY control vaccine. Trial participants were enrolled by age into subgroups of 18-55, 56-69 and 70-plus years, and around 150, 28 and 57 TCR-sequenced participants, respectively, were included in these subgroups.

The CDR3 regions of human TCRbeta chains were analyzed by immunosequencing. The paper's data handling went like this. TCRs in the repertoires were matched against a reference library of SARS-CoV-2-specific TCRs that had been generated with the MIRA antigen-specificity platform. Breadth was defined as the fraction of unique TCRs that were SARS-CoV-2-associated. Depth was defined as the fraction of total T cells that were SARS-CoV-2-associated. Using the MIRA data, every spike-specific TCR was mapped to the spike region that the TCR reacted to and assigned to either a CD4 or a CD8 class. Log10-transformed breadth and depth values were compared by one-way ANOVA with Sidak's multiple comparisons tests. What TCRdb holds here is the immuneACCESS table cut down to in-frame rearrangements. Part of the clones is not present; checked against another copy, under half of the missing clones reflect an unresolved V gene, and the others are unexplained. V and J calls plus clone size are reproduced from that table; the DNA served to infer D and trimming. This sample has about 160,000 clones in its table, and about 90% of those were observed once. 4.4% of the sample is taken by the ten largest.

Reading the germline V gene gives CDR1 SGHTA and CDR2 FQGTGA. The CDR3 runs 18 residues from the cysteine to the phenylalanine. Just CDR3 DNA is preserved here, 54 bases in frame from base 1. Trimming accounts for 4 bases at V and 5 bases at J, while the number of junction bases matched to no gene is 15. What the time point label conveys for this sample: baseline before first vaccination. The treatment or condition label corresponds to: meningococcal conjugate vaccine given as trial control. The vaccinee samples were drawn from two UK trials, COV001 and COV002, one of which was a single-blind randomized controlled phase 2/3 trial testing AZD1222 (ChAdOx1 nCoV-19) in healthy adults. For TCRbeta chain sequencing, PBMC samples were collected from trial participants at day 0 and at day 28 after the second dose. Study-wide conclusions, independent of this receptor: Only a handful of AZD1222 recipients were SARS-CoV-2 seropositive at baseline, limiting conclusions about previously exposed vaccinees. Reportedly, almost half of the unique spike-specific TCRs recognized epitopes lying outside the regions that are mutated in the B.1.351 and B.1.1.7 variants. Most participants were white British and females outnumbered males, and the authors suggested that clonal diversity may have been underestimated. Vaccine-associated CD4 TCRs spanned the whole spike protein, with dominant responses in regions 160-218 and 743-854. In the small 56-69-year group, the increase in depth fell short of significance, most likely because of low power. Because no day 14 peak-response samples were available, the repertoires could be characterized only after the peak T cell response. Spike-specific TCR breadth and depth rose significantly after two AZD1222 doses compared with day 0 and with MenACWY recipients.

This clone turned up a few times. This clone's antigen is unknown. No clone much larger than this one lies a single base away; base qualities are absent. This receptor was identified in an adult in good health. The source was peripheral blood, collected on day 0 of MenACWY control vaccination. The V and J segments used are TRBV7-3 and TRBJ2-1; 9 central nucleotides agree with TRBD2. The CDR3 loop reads CASSSSSVSGRGHNEQFF. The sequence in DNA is TGTGCCAGCAGCTCCTCGTCGGTTAGCGGGAGAGGACACAATGAGCAGTTCTTC. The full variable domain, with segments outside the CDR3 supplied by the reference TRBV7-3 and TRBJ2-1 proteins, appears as GAGVSQTPSNKVTEKGKYVELRCDPISGHTALYWYRQSLGQGPEFLIYFQGTGAADDSGLPNDRFFAVRPEGSVSTLKIQRTERGDSAVYLCASSSSSVSGRGHNEQFFGPGTRLTVL.